The entry below gives a single TCR beta chain sequence along with its context. This CDR3 comprises 13 residues. Germline CDR1 reads LNHDA; CDR2 reads SQIVND (reference sequence). Trimming shortened V by 4 bases and J by 3 bases, and 7 bases separated the two germline ends. The study assigned cohorts using participant-reported clinical history. The sample belongs to a study of blood T cell repertoires in COVID-19. Study information: PBMCs, B-cell-depleted T cells, or T cells provided the cDNA or gDNA that made up the material.

Authors' processing steps: Using reference gene primer amplification, nucleated cell counts were estimated. Assay used: immunoSEQ multiplex PCR; TCRdb lists only in-frame clones, some missing. That table furnishes V, J and clone size, whereas the DNA furnished D and trimming. The sample includes about 330,000 clones, 80% to 90% of them seen just once. What was sequenced was PBMCs or T cells enriched from blood (not recorded which). The chain uses TRBV19 and TRBJ1-3; the D gene is possibly TRBD1 (5 bases). This receptor was obtained from a man younger than 45 who had recovered from COVID-19. CDR3 bases: TGTGCCAGTAGTACTGACAGTGGAAACACCATATATTTT. It yields the protein CASSTDSGNTIYF.